The 2 T cell receptor beta chains below all came from one sample that was sequenced in a study of T cell responses to AZD1222 COVID-19 vaccine. Clones were read by immunoSEQ multiplex PCR, and TCRdb kept only the in-frame ones, dropping some. The table lists fewer than 200,000 clones, under 95% of them singletons. The specimen comprised peripheral blood, sampled 28 days after the second AZD1222 dose. The receptors here all came from an adult who received the AZD1222 COVID-19 vaccine.

CDR3 sequence: CASSHLTGGTEAFF. Here the CDR3 DNA reads TGCGCCAGCAGCCATCTAACAGGGGGCACTGAAGCTTTCTTT. J is TRBJ1-1 and V is TRBV5-1, with 8 bases matching TRBD1. V gave up 4 bases and J gave up 4 bases; unmatched junction bases: 6. CDR3 length: 14 amino acids. Germline CDR1 reads SGHRS; CDR2 reads YFSETQ.

The V gene is TRBV5-4, the J gene TRBJ1-2, with 7 positions matching TRBD1. The V and J ends lost 4 bases and 5 bases, in that order; junction bases with no gene match: 8. Germline lookup yields CDR1 SGHNT and CDR2 YYREEE (reference sequence). This CDR3 comprises 14 residues. Here the CDR3 reads CASSHRDSLYGYTF. The CDR3 DNA reads as TGTGCCAGCAGCCACCGGGACAGCCTATATGGCTACACCTTC.